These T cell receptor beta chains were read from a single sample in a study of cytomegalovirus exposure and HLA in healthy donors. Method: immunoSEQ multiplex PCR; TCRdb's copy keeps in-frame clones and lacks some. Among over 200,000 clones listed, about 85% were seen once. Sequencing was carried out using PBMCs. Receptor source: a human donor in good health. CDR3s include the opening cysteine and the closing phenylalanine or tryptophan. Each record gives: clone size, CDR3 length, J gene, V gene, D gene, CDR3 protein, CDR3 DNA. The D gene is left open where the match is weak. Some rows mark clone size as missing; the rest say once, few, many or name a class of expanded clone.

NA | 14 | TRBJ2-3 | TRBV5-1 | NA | CASSAERVPDTQYF | TGCGCCAGCAGCGCTGAGCGGGTACCAGATACGCAGTATTTT
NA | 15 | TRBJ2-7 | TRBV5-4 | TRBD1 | CASSPDPGGTYEQYF | TGTGCCAGCAGCCCCGACCCAGGGGGTACCTACGAGCAGTACTTC
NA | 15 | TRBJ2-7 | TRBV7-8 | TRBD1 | CASSELRRTGFEQYF | TGTGCCAGCAGCGAACTTCGACGGACAGGGTTCGAGCAGTACTTC
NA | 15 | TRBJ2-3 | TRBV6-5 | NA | CASSYRGSSTDTQYF | TGTGCCAGCAGTTACCGCGGATCTAGCACAGATACGCAGTATTTT
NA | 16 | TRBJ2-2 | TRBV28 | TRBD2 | CASSPGTSGSTGELFF | TGTGCCAGCAGCCCCGGGACTAGCGGGAGTACCGGGGAGCTGTTTTTT
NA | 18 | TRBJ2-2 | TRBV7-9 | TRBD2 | CASSSPLAPRGWTGELFF | TGTGCCAGCAGCTCGCCACTAGCGCCCCGAGGGTGGACCGGGGAGCTGTTTTTT
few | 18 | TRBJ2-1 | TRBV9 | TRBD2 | CASSVEAGGGGTYNEQFF | TGTGCCAGCAGCGTAGAAGCGGGAGGGGGGGGCACCTACAATGAGCAGTTCTTC
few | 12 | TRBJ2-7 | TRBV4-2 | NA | CASSQVGAEQYF | TGTGCCAGCAGCCAAGTCGGAGCCGAGCAGTACTTC
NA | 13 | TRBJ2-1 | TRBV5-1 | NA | CASSFNQAPEQFF | TGCGCCAGCAGCTTCAACCAGGCACCCGAGCAGTTCTTC
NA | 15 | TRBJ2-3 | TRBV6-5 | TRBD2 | CASSFSGRATDTQYF | TGTGCCAGCAGTTTTTCCGGGAGGGCGACAGATACGCAGTATTTT
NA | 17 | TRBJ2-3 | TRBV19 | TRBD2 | CASSIGLAGPGTDTQYF | TGTGCCAGTAGTATAGGTTTAGCGGGACCCGGCACAGATACGCAGTATTTT
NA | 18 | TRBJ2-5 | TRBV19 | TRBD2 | CASSRSGWTSGIQETQYF | TGTGCCAGTAGTAGAAGTGGGTGGACTAGCGGTATCCAAGAGACCCAGTACTTC
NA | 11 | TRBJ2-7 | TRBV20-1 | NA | CSASSGYEQYF | TGCAGTGCTAGTTCGGGCTACGAGCAGTACTTC
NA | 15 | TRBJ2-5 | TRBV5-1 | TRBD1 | CASSSSGQEQETQYF | TGCGCCAGCAGCTCCTCAGGACAGGAACAAGAGACCCAGTACTTC
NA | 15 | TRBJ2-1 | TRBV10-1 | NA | CASSSPRDKDNEQFF | TGCGCCAGCAGTAGCCCAAGGGACAAAGACAATGAGCAGTTCTTC
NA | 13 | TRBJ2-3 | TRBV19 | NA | CASSQGRADTQYF | TGTGCCAGTAGTCAGGGTAGGGCAGATACGCAGTATTTT
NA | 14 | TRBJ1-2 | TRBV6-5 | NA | CASSYLGSDYGYTF | TGTGCCAGCAGTTACCTGGGCAGTGACTATGGCTACACCTTC
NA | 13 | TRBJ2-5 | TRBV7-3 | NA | CASSFHPQETQYF | TGTGCCAGCAGCTTCCATCCACAAGAGACCCAGTACTTC
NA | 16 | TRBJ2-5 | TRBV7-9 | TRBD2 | CSSSPGLAGGGETQYF | TGTTCCAGCAGCCCGGGGCTAGCGGGAGGAGGTGAGACCCAGTACTTC
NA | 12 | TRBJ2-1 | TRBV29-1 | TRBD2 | CSVGSGSVEQFF | TGCAGCGTTGGGAGCGGGAGTGTCGAGCAGTTCTTC
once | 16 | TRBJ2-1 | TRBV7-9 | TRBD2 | CASSSATSGNGNEQFF | TGTGCCAGCAGCTCAGCGACTAGCGGGAACGGCAATGAGCAGTTCTTC
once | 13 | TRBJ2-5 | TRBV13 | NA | CASSCDRQETQYF | TGTGCCAGCAGCTGCGACAGACAAGAGACCCAGTACTTC
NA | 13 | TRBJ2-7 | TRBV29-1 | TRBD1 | CSATRQGPYEQYF | TGCAGCGCAACCAGACAGGGACCCTACGAGCAGTACTTC
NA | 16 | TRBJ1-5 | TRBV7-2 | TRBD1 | CASSLGDRGSGKPQHF | TGTGCCAGCAGCTTAGGGGACAGGGGGTCGGGGAAGCCCCAGCATTTT
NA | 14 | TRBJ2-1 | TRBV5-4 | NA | CASSDAGRHNEQFF | TGTGCCAGCAGCGACGCGGGACGACACAATGAGCAGTTCTTC
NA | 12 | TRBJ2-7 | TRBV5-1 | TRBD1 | CASSQTGHEQYF | TGCGCCAGCAGCCAGACAGGGCACGAGCAGTACTTC
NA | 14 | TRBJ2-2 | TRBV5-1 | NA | CASSLGQATGELFF | TGCGCCAGCAGCTTGGGACAAGCCACCGGGGAGCTGTTTTTT
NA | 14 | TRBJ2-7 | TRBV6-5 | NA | CASSYSQAIYEQYF | TGTGCCAGCAGTTACTCACAGGCTATCTACGAGCAGTACTTC
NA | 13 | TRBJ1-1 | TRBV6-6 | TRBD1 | CASTKDRATEAFF | TGTGCCAGCACGAAAGACAGGGCCACTGAAGCTTTCTTT
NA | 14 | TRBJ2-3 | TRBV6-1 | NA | CASSENRYTDTQYF | TGTGCCAGCAGTGAAAACAGATACACAGATACGCAGTATTTT
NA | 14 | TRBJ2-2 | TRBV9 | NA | CASSVVGGTGELFF | TGTGCCAGCAGCGTAGTTGGCGGGACCGGGGAGCTGTTTTTT
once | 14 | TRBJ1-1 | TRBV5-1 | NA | CASSLGADGTEAFF | TGCGCCAGCAGCTTGGGGGCTGATGGCACTGAAGCTTTCTTT
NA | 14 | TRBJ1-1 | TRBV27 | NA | CASSSPTTTSRAFF | TGTGCCAGCAGCTCCCCGACCACTACATCTCGGGCTTTCTTT